This TCR beta chain was obtained from a study of CD8 T cells in ankylosing spondylitis. General observations from the study: In ankylosing spondylitis patients, matched synovial fluid reportedly showed significant enrichment of disease-linked clones. In reactive arthritis synovial fluid and blood, some motif variants had been reported before.

The CDR3 totals 14 residues. V lost 7 bases and J lost 5, with 21 bases in between. Germline V gene lookup returns CDR1 SQVTM and CDR2 ANQGSEA. TCRdb recomputed calls from the 5' RACE reads with MiXCR, one row per CDR3 protein. This sample has approximately 250,000 distinct CDR3 sequences, with 20% to 30% found just once. With respect to this clonotype: Its specificity is not known.

This sequence was found in a male donor with ankylosing spondylitis or in good health (not recorded which). Sequencing was performed on blood, either unsorted or a sorted T cell fraction (not recorded which). V usage is TRBV29-1 and J usage is TRBJ2-7; TRBD2 might be the D (6 bases). CDR3 DNA sequence: TGCAGCGCCATGGGACTGCTGAGGAGCCACGAGCAGTACTTC. It translates to CSAMGLLRSHEQYF.